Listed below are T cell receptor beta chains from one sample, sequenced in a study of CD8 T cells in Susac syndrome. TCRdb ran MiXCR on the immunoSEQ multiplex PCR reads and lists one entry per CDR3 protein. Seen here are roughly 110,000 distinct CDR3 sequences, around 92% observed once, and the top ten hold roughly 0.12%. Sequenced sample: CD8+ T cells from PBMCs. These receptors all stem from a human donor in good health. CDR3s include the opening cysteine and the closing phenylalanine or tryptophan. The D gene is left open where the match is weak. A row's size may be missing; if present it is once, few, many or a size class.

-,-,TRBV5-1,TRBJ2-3,CASSETGVDTQYF,TGCGCCAGCAGCGAGACGGGAGTAGATACGCAGTATTTT
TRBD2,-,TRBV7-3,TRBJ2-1,CASSLGLAGGNEQFF,TGTGCCAGCAGCTTAGGACTAGCGGGAGGCAATGAGCAGTTCTTC
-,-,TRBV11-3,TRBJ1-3,CASSSGGAGNTIYF,TGTGCCAGCAGCTCTGGAGGGGCTGGAAACACCATATATTTT
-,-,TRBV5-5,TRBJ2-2,CAPGIGELFF,TGTGCCCCGGGGATCGGGGAGCTGTTTTTT
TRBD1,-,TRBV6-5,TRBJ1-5,CATRGQGSNQPQHF,TGTGCCACCCGGGGACAGGGTTCCAATCAGCCCCAGCATTTT
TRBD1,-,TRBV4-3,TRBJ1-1,CASSQGSKRTGGFDTEAFF,TGCGCCAGCAGCCAAGGCAGTAAACGGACAGGGGGCTTCGACACTGAAGCTTTCTTT
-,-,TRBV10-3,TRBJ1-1,CAVRAGGGDTEAFF,TGTGCCGTCCGTGCTGGAGGGGGTGACACTGAAGCTTTCTTT
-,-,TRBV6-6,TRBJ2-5,CASSYRGGETQYF,TGTGCCAGCAGTTACAGGGGCGGGGAGACCCAGTACTTC
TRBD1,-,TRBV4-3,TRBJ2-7,CASSQGQGGSYEQYF,TGCGCCAGCAGCCAAGGACAGGGTGGGTCCTACGAGCAGTACTTC
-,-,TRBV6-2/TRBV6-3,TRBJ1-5,CASSDREDQPQHF,TGTGCCAGCAGTGATAGGGAAGATCAGCCCCAGCATTTT
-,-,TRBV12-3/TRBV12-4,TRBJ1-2,CATTDSPGVNYGYTF,TGTGCCACCACCGACTCTCCGGGAGTTAACTATGGCTACACCTTC
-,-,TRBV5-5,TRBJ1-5,CASSWTDHQPQHF,TGTGCCAGCAGCTGGACAGACCATCAGCCCCAGCATTTT
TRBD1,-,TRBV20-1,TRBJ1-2,CSASPGGGYTF,TGCAGTGCTAGCCCAGGGGGTGGCTACACCTTC
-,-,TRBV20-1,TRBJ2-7,CSATSHGTTYEQYF,TGCAGTGCCACCTCTCACGGGACCACCTACGAGCAGTACTTC
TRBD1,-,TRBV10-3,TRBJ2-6,CAISERRTGAAGANVLTF,TGTGCCATCAGTGAGAGGAGGACAGGGGCAGCTGGGGCCAACGTCCTGACTTTC
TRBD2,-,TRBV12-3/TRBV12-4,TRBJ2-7,CASSLTKGLEYEQYF,TGTGCCAGCAGTTTAACGAAGGGACTAGAGTACGAGCAGTACTTC
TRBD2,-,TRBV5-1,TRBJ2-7,CASSLRGLEQYF,TGCGCCAGCAGCTTACGGGGACTAGAGCAGTACTTC
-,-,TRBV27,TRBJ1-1,CASIPLRGNTEAFF,TGTGCCAGCATCCCTCTGAGGGGGAACACTGAAGCTTTCTTT
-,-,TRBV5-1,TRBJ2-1,CASSRGQGNNEQFF,TGCGCCAGCAGCCGGGGACAAGGAAACAATGAGCAGTTCTTC
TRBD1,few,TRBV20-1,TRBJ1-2,CSALFWTGKGDYGYTF,TGCAGTGCCCTTTTTTGGACAGGGAAAGGGGACTATGGCTACACCTTC
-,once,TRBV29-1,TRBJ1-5,CSVLGGQSATGPQHF,TGCAGCGTTTTGGGCGGTCAATCCGCCACGGGGCCCCAGCATTTT
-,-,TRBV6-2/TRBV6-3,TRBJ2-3,CASSYSRVQSDTQYF,TGTGCCAGCAGTTACTCTAGGGTTCAATCAGATACGCAGTATTTT
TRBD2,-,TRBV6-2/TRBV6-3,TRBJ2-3,CASSYSTRAGGGRNTQYF,TGTGCCAGCAGTTATAGTACCCGAGCGGGAGGGGGACGAAATACGCAGTATTTT
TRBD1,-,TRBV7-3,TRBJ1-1,CASSSQGVREAFF,TGTGCCAGCAGCTCACAGGGGGTGAGGGAAGCTTTCTTT
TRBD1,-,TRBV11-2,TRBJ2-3,CASSPHGTGIPRTDTQYF,TGTGCCAGCAGCCCCCATGGGACAGGAATCCCGCGCACAGATACGCAGTATTTT
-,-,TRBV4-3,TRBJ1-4,CASSQDRRGHNEKLFF,TGCGCCAGCAGCCAAGATAGAAGGGGCCATAATGAAAAACTGTTTTTT
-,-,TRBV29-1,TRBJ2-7,CSGGLSSYEQYF,TGCAGCGGTGGACTTAGCTCCTACGAGCAGTACTTC
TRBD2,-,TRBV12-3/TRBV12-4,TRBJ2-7,CSSSSAGGPSGEQYF,TGTTCCAGCAGCTCAGCGGGAGGGCCCTCGGGGGAGCAGTACTTC
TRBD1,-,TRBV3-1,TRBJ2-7,CASSRVIAGTGSSYEQYF,TGTGCCAGCAGCCGGGTAATAGCCGGGACAGGGTCCTCCTACGAGCAGTACTTC
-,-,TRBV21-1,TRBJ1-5,CATHPSNQPQHF,TGTGCCACCCACCCAAGCAATCAGCCCCAGCATTTT